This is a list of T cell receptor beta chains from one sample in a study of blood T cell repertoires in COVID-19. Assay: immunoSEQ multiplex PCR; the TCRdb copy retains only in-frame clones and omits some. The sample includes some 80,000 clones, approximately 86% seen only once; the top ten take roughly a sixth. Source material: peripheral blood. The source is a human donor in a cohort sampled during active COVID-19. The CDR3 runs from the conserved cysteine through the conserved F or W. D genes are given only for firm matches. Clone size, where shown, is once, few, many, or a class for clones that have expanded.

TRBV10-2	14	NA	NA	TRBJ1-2	CASSENTEYYGYTF	TGCGCCAGCAGTGAGAACACCGAATACTATGGCTACACCTTC
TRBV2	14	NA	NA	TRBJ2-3	CASSEGTASDTQYF	TGTGCCAGCAGTGAAGGGACAGCCTCAGATACGCAGTATTTT
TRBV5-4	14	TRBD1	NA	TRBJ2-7	CASSLAGGMNEQYF	TGTGCCAGCAGCTTGGCAGGGGGAATGAACGAGCAGTACTTC
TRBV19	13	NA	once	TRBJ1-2	CASSSGLIWGYTF	TGTGCCAGTAGTTCGGGTTTAATCTGGGGCTACACCTTC
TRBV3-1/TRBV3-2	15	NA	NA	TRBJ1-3	CASSQDRVSGNTIYF	TGTGCCAGCAGCCAAGACCGAGTCTCTGGAAACACCATATATTTT
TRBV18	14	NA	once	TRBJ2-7	CASSLRTGRDEQYF	TGTGCCAGCTCACTTCGGACAGGGAGGGACGAGCAGTACTTC
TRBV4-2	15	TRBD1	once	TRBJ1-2	CASSQGPGTEDGYTF	TGTGCCAGCAGCCAAGGTCCCGGGACAGAAGATGGCTACACCTTC
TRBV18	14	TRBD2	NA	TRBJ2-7	CASSPRLALYEQYF	TGTGCCAGCTCACCAAGACTAGCGCTTTACGAGCAGTACTTC
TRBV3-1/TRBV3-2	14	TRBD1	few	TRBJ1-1	CASSQHRGQTEAFF	TGTGCCAGCAGCCAACACAGGGGGCAAACTGAAGCTTTCTTT
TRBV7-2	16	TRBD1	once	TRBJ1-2	CASSFYTGGLGYGYTF	TGTGCCAGCAGCTTCTACACAGGGGGGTTAGGCTATGGCTACACCTTC
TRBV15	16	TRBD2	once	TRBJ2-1	CATSRGVREGRNEQFF	TGTGCCACCAGCAGGGGTGTGCGGGAGGGCCGGAATGAGCAGTTCTTC
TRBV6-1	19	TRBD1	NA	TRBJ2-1	CASSEISGTGVGAYNEQFF	TGTGCCAGCAGTGAAATTTCCGGGACAGGGGTTGGCGCCTACAATGAGCAGTTCTTC
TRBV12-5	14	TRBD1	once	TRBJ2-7	CASGPGQGLYEQYF	TGTGCTAGTGGCCCGGGACAGGGTCTGTACGAGCAGTACTTC
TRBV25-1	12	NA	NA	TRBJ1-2	CASSDGRYGYTF	TGTGCCAGCAGTGACGGGAGGTATGGCTACACCTTC
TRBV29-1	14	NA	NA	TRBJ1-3	CSVRDGGSGNTIYF	TGCAGCGTACGAGACGGCGGCTCTGGAAACACCATATATTTT
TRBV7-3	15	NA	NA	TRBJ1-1	CASSLLGQDNTEAFF	TGTGCCAGCAGCTTATTGGGACAAGACAACACTGAAGCTTTCTTT
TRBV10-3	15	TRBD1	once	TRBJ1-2	CAIRPPGTANYGYTF	TGTGCCATCAGACCACCCGGGACAGCTAACTATGGCTACACCTTC
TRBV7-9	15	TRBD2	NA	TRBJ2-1	CASSYDTGGPGEQFF	TGTGCCAGCAGCTATGATACGGGGGGGCCTGGTGAGCAGTTCTTC
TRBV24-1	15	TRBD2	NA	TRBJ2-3	CATSDGGVDTDTQYF	TGTGCCACCAGTGACGGGGGGGTGGACACAGATACGCAGTATTTT
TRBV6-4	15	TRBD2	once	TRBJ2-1	CASSDSAGDYNEQFF	TGTGCCAGCAGTGACTCAGCGGGAGACTACAATGAGCAGTTCTTC
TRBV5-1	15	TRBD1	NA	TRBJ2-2	CASSPQGANTGELFF	TGCGCCAGCAGCCCCCAGGGGGCGAACACCGGGGAGCTGTTTTTT
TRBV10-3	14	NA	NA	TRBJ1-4	CAIKGAGDNEKLFF	TGTGCCATCAAAGGCGCGGGGGATAATGAAAAACTGTTTTTT
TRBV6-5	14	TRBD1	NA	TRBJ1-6	CASSYGRGSSPLHF	TGTGCCAGCAGTTACGGCAGGGGGAGTTCACCCCTCCACTTT
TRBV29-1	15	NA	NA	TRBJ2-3	CSVGDIDHNTDTQYF	TGCAGCGTTGGGGACATTGATCATAACACAGATACGCAGTATTTT
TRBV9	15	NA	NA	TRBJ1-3	CASSPSDSPGNTIYF	TGTGCCAGCAGCCCTTCGGACAGCCCTGGAAACACCATATATTTT
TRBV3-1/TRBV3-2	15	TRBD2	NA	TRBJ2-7	CASSQGLAGAYEQYF	TGTGCCAGCAGCCAGGGACTAGCGGGAGCGTACGAGCAGTACTTC
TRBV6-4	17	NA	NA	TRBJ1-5	CASRQPRTLRGGQPQHF	TGTGCCAGCAGACAACCCCGGACGTTACGGGGGGGTCAGCCCCAGCATTTT
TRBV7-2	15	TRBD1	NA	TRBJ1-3	CASSAGQGASNTIYF	TGTGCCAGCAGCGCTGGACAGGGGGCATCTAACACCATATATTTT
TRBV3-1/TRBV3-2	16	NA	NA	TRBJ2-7	CASSPVGPPSTYEQYF	TGTGCCAGCAGCCCAGTTGGGCCCCCTTCGACCTACGAGCAGTACTTC
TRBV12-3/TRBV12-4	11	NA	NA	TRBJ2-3	CASSFRLTQYF	TGTGCCAGCAGTTTTAGACTTACGCAGTATTTT
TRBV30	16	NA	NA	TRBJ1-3	CAWSVAYIQSGNTIYF	TGTGCCTGGAGTGTCGCCTATATCCAATCTGGAAACACCATATATTTT